Listed below are T cell receptor beta chains from one sample, sequenced in a study of cytomegalovirus exposure and HLA in healthy donors. Sequencing was performed with immunoSEQ multiplex PCR; in TCRdb, only in-frame clones are kept and a portion is missing. The sample records about 170,000 clones, roughly 80% being singletons. The sample consisted of PBMCs. The receptors originated from a female donor in good health and CMV-seronegative. Both conserved end residues are part of each CDR3. Each record gives: clone size, V gene, J gene, D gene, CDR3 protein, CDR3 DNA. The D gene is left open where the match is weak. Some rows have no size entry. The others give once, few or many, or a class for an expanded clone.

-,TRBV2,TRBJ1-5,-,CASAAAVFGPQHF,TGTGCCAGCGCGGCAGCAGTGTTTGGGCCCCAGCATTTT
-,TRBV2,TRBJ2-2,TRBD2,CASRQREGPGELFF,TGTGCCAGCAGGCAGCGGGAGGGCCCCGGGGAGCTGTTTTTT
-,TRBV5-4,TRBJ2-6,-,CASSLVSPGANVLTF,TGTGCCAGCAGCTTGGTCAGTCCTGGGGCCAACGTCCTGACTTTC
few,TRBV9,TRBJ1-2,TRBD1,CASSVFQGAEGYTF,TGTGCCAGCAGCGTATTTCAGGGGGCGGAAGGCTACACCTTC
-,TRBV30,TRBJ2-7,-,CAWGRGTGAYEQYF,TGTGCCTGGGGGAGGGGGACAGGAGCCTACGAGCAGTACTTC
-,TRBV5-5,TRBJ1-2,-,CASSPDRGYGYTF,TGTGCCAGCAGCCCCGACCGAGGCTATGGCTACACCTTC
-,TRBV5-1,TRBJ2-1,-,CASSKGLNEQFF,TGCGCCAGCAGTAAGGGGTTGAATGAGCAGTTCTTC
few,TRBV5-1,TRBJ2-7,-,CASSLDPGGGSYEQYF,TGCGCCAGCAGCTTGGATCCGGGGGGCGGGTCCTACGAGCAGTACTTC
-,TRBV7-3,TRBJ2-5,-,CASSLTSGQETQYF,TGTGCCAGCAGCTTAACTAGCGGACAAGAGACCCAGTACTTC
-,TRBV18,TRBJ2-7,-,CASSPTGSYEQYF,TGTGCCAGCTCACCTACAGGGTCCTACGAGCAGTACTTC
-,TRBV10-3,TRBJ2-3,TRBD2,CAATGTSGGTSTDTQYF,TGTGCCGCAACCGGGACTAGCGGGGGGACCAGCACAGATACGCAGTATTTT
few,TRBV5-4,TRBJ1-6,TRBD1,CASSLGGRQGFNSPLHF,TGTGCCAGCAGCTTGGGTGGGAGACAGGGGTTCAATTCACCCCTCCACTTT
-,TRBV9,TRBJ1-2,TRBD1,CASSVGQGSTATNGYTF,TGTGCCAGCAGCGTAGGACAGGGGAGTACCGCAACTAATGGCTACACCTTC
-,TRBV10-2,TRBJ2-7,-,CASSGRTSSSYEQYF,TGCGCCAGCAGTGGACGGACTTCCAGCTCCTACGAGCAGTACTTC
few,TRBV25-1,TRBJ2-3,-,CASSEAVLGTDTQYF,TGTGCCAGCAGTGAAGCGGTCTTAGGAACAGATACGCAGTATTTT
-,TRBV7-2,TRBJ2-2,TRBD2,CASSLAGLAATGELFF,TGTGCCAGCAGCTTAGCGGGACTAGCGGCAACCGGGGAGCTGTTTTTT
-,TRBV9,TRBJ1-1,-,CASSDGYTEAFF,TGTGCCAGCAGCGACGGGTATACTGAAGCTTTCTTT
-,TRBV7-3,TRBJ2-1,-,CASSLLGGIGYNEQFF,TGTGCCAGCAGCTTACTTGGCGGGATAGGTTACAATGAGCAGTTCTTC
once,TRBV27,TRBJ1-6,-,CASTITLAGNYNSPLHF,TGTGCCAGCACCATTACCTTGGCAGGCAATTATAATTCACCCCTCCACTTT
-,TRBV5-1,TRBJ2-1,-,CASSLEVAAYNEQFF,TGCGCCAGCAGCTTGGAAGTAGCGGCCTACAATGAGCAGTTCTTC
-,TRBV2,TRBJ1-5,TRBD1,CASGTVSNQPQHF,TGTGCCAGCGGGACAGTTAGCAATCAGCCCCAGCATTTT
few,TRBV7-8,TRBJ2-1,TRBD2,CASSLRLAGADQNNEQFF,TGTGCCAGCAGCTTACGACTAGCGGGAGCGGACCAAAACAATGAGCAGTTCTTC
-,TRBV6-1,TRBJ2-4,-,CASSDLNIQYF,TGTGCCAGCAGTGACTTAAACATTCAGTACTTC
-,TRBV15,TRBJ2-7,TRBD1,CATSAGQGAYEQYF,TGTGCCACCAGCGCAGGACAGGGGGCGTACGAGCAGTACTTC
few,TRBV7-9,TRBJ2-1,TRBD1,CASSFGTGGYNEQFF,TGTGCCAGCAGCTTCGGGACAGGGGGCTACAATGAGCAGTTCTTC
-,TRBV7-6,TRBJ2-2,TRBD1,CASSGEGGADTGELFF,TGTGCCAGCAGCGGAGAAGGGGGCGCGGACACCGGGGAGCTGTTTTTT
-,TRBV7-2,TRBJ2-3,-,CASSLSSVPGQYF,TGTGCCAGCAGCTTAAGTTCAGTCCCTGGGCAGTATTTT
-,TRBV13,TRBJ2-3,TRBD2,CASSSWTSGSYATQYF,TGTGCCAGCAGCTCCTGGACTAGCGGGAGTTATGCTACGCAGTATTTT
-,TRBV7-8,TRBJ2-7,TRBD2,CASSWTSGSYEQYF,TGTGCCAGCAGCTGGACTAGCGGATCCTACGAGCAGTACTTC
-,TRBV5-5,TRBJ1-1,-,CASSFTGGDTEAFF,TGTGCCAGCAGCTTCACAGGCGGGGACACTGAAGCTTTCTTT
once,TRBV27,TRBJ2-1,-,CASASGRSSYNEQFF,TGTGCCAGCGCTTCCGGGAGAAGCTCCTACAATGAGCAGTTCTTC
-,TRBV15,TRBJ2-3,-,CATSKGLADSADTQYF,TGTGCCACCAGCAAGGGGCTTGCGGACAGCGCAGATACGCAGTATTTT
few,TRBV7-9,TRBJ2-7,TRBD2,CASSLAPSSGTSYEQYF,TGTGCCAGCAGCTTAGCCCCCTCTAGCGGGACCTCCTACGAGCAGTACTTC
once,TRBV27,TRBJ1-1,TRBD1,CASSLDRDRAEAFF,TGTGCCAGCAGTTTGGACAGGGATAGGGCTGAAGCTTTCTTT
-,TRBV30,TRBJ1-5,-,CAWSVQADQPQHF,TGTGCCTGGAGTGTACAGGCGGATCAGCCCCAGCATTTT
-,TRBV4-2,TRBJ2-5,TRBD2,CASSQRRLAEETQYF,TGTGCCAGCAGCCAACGTAGACTAGCGGAAGAGACCCAGTACTTC
-,TRBV6-1,TRBJ2-2,-,CASSEVGGGTGELFF,TGTGCCAGCAGTGAGGTGGGCGGAGGGACCGGGGAGCTGTTTTTT
-,TRBV2,TRBJ1-4,-,CASSEGQGRNEKLFF,TGTGCCAGCAGTGAAGGGCAGGGTCGGAATGAAAAACTGTTTTTT
-,TRBV19,TRBJ1-2,-,CASSDRGREFYGYTF,TGTGCCAGTAGTGATCGGGGGAGAGAGTTCTATGGCTACACCTTC
-,TRBV7-8,TRBJ2-3,-,CASSLTGVQGDTDTQYF,TGTGCCAGCAGCCTTACGGGGGTTCAAGGGGACACAGATACGCAGTATTTT
-,TRBV5-1,TRBJ1-1,-,CASSLPGIPEAFF,TGCGCCAGCAGCTTGCCAGGGATCCCTGAAGCTTTCTTT
-,TRBV19,TRBJ2-1,TRBD2,CASGGLAGAPNEQFF,TGTGCCAGTGGGGGACTAGCGGGGGCTCCTAATGAGCAGTTCTTC
-,TRBV11-1,TRBJ2-7,-,CASRSAYEQYF,TGTGCCAGCAGGTCCGCCTACGAGCAGTACTTC
once,TRBV9,TRBJ2-5,TRBD2,CASSPDLSLAGQETQYF,TGTGCCAGCAGCCCCGATTTATCCTTAGCGGGTCAAGAGACCCAGTACTTC
-,TRBV6-1,TRBJ1-4,-,CAGGSNEKLFF,TGTGCCGGGGGGTCTAATGAAAAACTGTTTTTT
few,TRBV5-1,TRBJ2-3,TRBD2,CASSLDVGGGTDTQYF,TGCGCCAGCAGCTTGGACGTCGGGGGGGGCACAGATACGCAGTATTTT
-,TRBV30,TRBJ2-3,-,CAWNRGSYTDTQYF,TGTGCCTGGAACCGGGGATCCTACACAGATACGCAGTATTTT
few,TRBV2,TRBJ2-7,TRBD2,CASDEGTSVTLGQYF,TGTGCCAGCGATGAAGGAACTAGCGTGACTTTGGGGCAGTACTTC
-,TRBV5-6,TRBJ2-7,TRBD1,CASSLIDRARNEQYF,TGTGCCAGCAGCTTGATAGACAGGGCGCGCAACGAGCAGTACTTC
-,TRBV6-1,TRBJ1-5,TRBD1,CASSEVGQGGQPQHF,TGTGCCAGCAGTGAAGTGGGACAGGGAGGCCAGCCCCAGCATTTT
-,TRBV30,TRBJ2-2,-,CAWSVSRSGGELFF,TGTGCCTGGAGTGTATCTAGAAGTGGCGGGGAGCTGTTTTTT
few,TRBV13,TRBJ2-7,TRBD2,CASTATAGGLAYEQYF,TGTGCCAGCACCGCCACGGCGGGGGGCCTGGCCTACGAGCAGTACTTC
-,TRBV5-1,TRBJ2-7,-,CASSLVWGEYEQYF,TGCGCCAGCAGCTTGGTTTGGGGAGAATACGAGCAGTACTTC
-,TRBV6-6,TRBJ2-7,-,CASSYPGRGAYEQYF,TGTGCCAGCAGTTACCCCGGACGGGGAGCCTACGAGCAGTACTTC
once,TRBV2,TRBJ1-2,-,CASSPAAGVYGYTF,TGTGCCAGCAGCCCCGCGGCAGGGGTCTATGGCTACACCTTC
few,TRBV6-5,TRBJ1-1,-,CASSYEQGRNTEAFF,TGTGCCAGCAGTTACGAACAGGGAAGAAACACTGAAGCTTTCTTT
-,TRBV28,TRBJ1-2,-,CASSFGGNYGYTF,TGTGCCAGCAGTTTTGGGGGGAACTATGGCTACACCTTC
once,TRBV30,TRBJ1-1,-,CAWRDTVEAFF,TGTGCCTGGAGGGACACGGTCGAAGCTTTCTTT